The 15 T cell receptor beta chains below all came from one sample that was sequenced in a study of T cell responses to AZD1222 COVID-19 vaccine. The protocol was immunoSEQ multiplex PCR, while the TCRdb copy is restricted to in-frame clones and leaves out a portion. The data hold about 150,000 clones, with around 90% observed a single time. The sample in question was peripheral blood, obtained 28 days after the second AZD1222 dose. These receptors came from an adult who received the AZD1222 COVID-19 vaccine.

This chain connects TRBV9 to TRBJ2-1; 10 bases map to TRBD2. V was clipped by 0 bases and J by 0 bases; unmatched bases: 3. Germline CDR1 is SGDLS and CDR2 is YYNGEE. This CDR3 region has 17 residues. CDR3 bases: TGTGCCAGCAGCGTAGCGTCTAGCGGGAGCTCCTACAATGAGCAGTTCTTC. Amino acids: CASSVASSGSSYNEQFF.

V usage is TRBV18 and J usage is TRBJ1-4, with D unresolved. Trimming pared 2 bases from V and 3 bases from J, leaving 10 bases between. Germline CDR1 reads KGHSH; CDR2 reads LQKENI. This CDR3 has 15 residues. This CDR3 reads CASSPTSSPNEKLFF. The CDR3 region has the DNA TGTGCCAGCTCACCAACGTCCAGTCCTAATGAAAAACTGTTTTTT.

The chain employs TRBV19 and TRBJ2-2; D possibly corresponds to TRBD2 (5 bases). Germline CDR1 is LNHDA and CDR2 is SQIVND (reference sequence). The CDR3 is 12 residues long. The DNA for the CDR3 is TGTGGAGGGCGGTCATACACCGGGGAGCTGTTTTTT. This encodes CGGRSYTGELFF. Combining the CDR3 with reference TRBV19 and TRBJ2-2 gives the whole variable domain DGGITQSPKYLFRKEGQNVTLSCEQNLNHDAMYWYRQDPGQGLRLIYYSQIVNDFQKGDIAEGYSVSREKKESFPLTVTSAQKNPTAFYLCGGRSYTGELFFGEGSRLTVL.

The table lists this clone with a count of one. The V and J genes are TRBV3-1 (or the pseudogene TRBV3-2) and TRBJ1-1, with 7 bases matching TRBD1. Losses at the gene ends were 2 bases for V and 4 bases for J; bases not matched to a gene: 10. Germline V gives CDR1 LGHDT, CDR2 YNNKEL (reference sequence). The CDR3 length is 16 residues. The CDR3 loop reads CASSQKSQGEGTEAFF. The CDR3 nucleotides read TGTGCCAGCAGCCAAAAAAGTCAGGGGGAAGGCACTGAAGCTTTCTTT.

This clone was recorded only once. The V call is TRBV2, the J call TRBJ1-1; perhaps TRBD1 as D (5 bases). Germline-derived CDR1 and CDR2 are SNHLY and FYNNEI. Trimming took 8 bases from V and 1 from J, leaving 11 bases between them. The CDR3 loop spans 13 amino acids. CDR3 in amino acids: CASLYDRNTEAFF. DNA of the CDR3: TGTGCCAGCCTCTACGACAGGAACACTGAAGCTTTCTTT.

CDR3 sequence: CASSSLGRADEQFF. The CDR3 coding sequence is TGTGCCAGCAGCTCCCTGGGGAGGGCAGATGAGCAGTTCTTC. The chain employs TRBV5-6 and TRBJ2-1, with TRBD2 identical over 7 bases. With 3 bases clipped from V and 8 bases from J, the junction kept 8 bases outside the gene matches. Looked up from germline, CDR1 is SGHDT and CDR2 is YYEEEE. This CDR3 is 14 amino acids long.

The chain links TRBV29-1 to TRBJ2-1; D is ambiguous. Trimming pared 7 bases from V and 6 bases from J, leaving 13 bases between. The CDR3 is 12 residues long. Per the germline V gene, CDR1 is SQVTM and CDR2 is ANQGSEA. CDR3: CSGVPNSNEQFF. The DNA of the CDR3 is TGCAGCGGGGTCCCCAATTCCAATGAGCAGTTCTTC.

J is TRBJ2-1 and V is TRBV5-4, with 7 bases that match TRBD2. Germline CDR1 SGHNT, CDR2 YYREEE (reference sequence). V shed 4 bases, J shed 7 bases, and the junction held 14 bases outside the gene matches. The CDR3 runs to 16 residues. CDR3 sequence reads: CASSVGGRSGLNEQFF. CDR3 in DNA: TGTGCCAGCAGCGTAGGCGGGAGAAGCGGCTTGAATGAGCAGTTCTTC.

This sequence joins TRBV30 and TRBJ1-3, with D hard to call. V lost 1 base, J lost 7 bases, and 14 bases lay in between. The CDR3 loop spans 14 amino acids. Germline V gene sequence: CDR1 GTSNPN, CDR2 SVGIG (reference sequence). In nucleotides, the CDR3 is TGTGCCTGGAGTGCACAGAAGGGATTTAACACCATATATTTT. Translating it yields CAWSAQKGFNTIYF. The variable domain in full, completed from reference TRBV30 and TRBJ1-3, reads SQTIHQWPATLVQPVGSPLSLECTVEGTSNPNLYWYRQAAGRGLQLLFYSVGIGQISSEVPQNLSASRPQDRQFILSSKKLLLSDSGFYLCAWSAQKGFNTIYFGEGSWLTVV.

This clone was detected once. DNA for the CDR3: TGTGCCAGCAGTTACGGGGGCGGGAGGGCCTCTGATACGCAGTATTTT. Translated: CASSYGGGRASDTQYF. This rearrangement joins TRBV6-5 to TRBJ2-3; 9 bases are shared with TRBD2. The V segment lost 2 bases and the J segment 6 bases; nucleotides outside the gene matches: 9. The CDR3 sequence is 16 residues long. Germline V gives CDR1 MNHEY, CDR2 SVGAGI.

The chain joins TRBV7-8 to TRBJ2-5; 10 nucleotides match TRBD2. V was clipped by 2 bases and J by 2 bases; unmatched bases: 5. This CDR3 is 16 amino acids long. CDR1 and CDR2 from the germline V gene are SGHVS and FQNEAQ. As DNA, the CDR3 is TGTGCCAGCAGCTTAACTAGCGGGACCATTCAAGAGACCCAGTACTTC. Its translation is CASSLTSGTIQETQYF.

The chain is built from TRBV27 and TRBJ1-3; no clear D. V lost 10 bases and J 4 bases, leaving 17 bases between the germline ends. This CDR3 region has 14 residues. Germline CDR1 reads MNHEY; CDR2 reads SMNVEV (reference sequence). Here the CDR3 reads CATSPGIDGNTIYF. CDR3 nucleotides: TGTGCCACCTCTCCAGGAATCGACGGAAACACCATATATTTT.

This clone was counted once. The J gene is TRBJ1-2, the V gene TRBV11-2; D is unresolved. This CDR3 has 16 amino acids. Trimming stripped 5 bases from V and 7 bases from J, with 23 bases between. From germline, CDR1 is SGHAT and CDR2 FQNNGV. CDR3 sequence (DNA): TGTGCCAGCAGCCTAAGCCCCGGGCCCGACGTCTCTGGCTACACCTTC. It specifies CASSLSPGPDVSGYTF.

This clone turned up a few times. This chain links TRBV5-1 with TRBJ1-5; 7 nucleotides line up with TRBD1. Germline V gene lookup returns CDR1 SGHRS and CDR2 YFSETQ. The CDR3 contains 16 residues. V lost 4 bases, J lost 5 bases, and 12 bases stayed unmatched. The CDR3 reads CASSPDRVSPDQPQHF. DNA of the CDR3: TGCGCCAGCAGCCCCGACAGGGTAAGTCCTGATCAGCCCCAGCATTTT.

The chain employs TRBV7-3 and TRBJ2-5, with a weak D call TRBD1 (6 bases). The CDR3 is 14 residues long. Germline loops: CDR1 SGHTA, CDR2 FQGTGA. V was cut by 5 bases and J by 5 bases, with 15 bases left in between. CDR3 DNA sequence: TGTGCCAGCAGCCCATCCGGGCAGGGGGAGACCCAGTACTTC. Protein product: CASSPSGQGETQYF.